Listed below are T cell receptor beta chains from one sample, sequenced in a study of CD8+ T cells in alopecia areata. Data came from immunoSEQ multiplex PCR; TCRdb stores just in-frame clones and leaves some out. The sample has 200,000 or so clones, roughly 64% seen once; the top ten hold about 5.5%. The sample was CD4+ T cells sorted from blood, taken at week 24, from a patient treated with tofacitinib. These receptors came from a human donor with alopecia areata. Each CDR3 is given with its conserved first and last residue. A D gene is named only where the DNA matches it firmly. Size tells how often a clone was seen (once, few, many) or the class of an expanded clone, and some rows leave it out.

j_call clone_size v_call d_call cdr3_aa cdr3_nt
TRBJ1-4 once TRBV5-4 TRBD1 CASSLNRGGPGDEKLFF TGTGCCAGCAGCTTAAACAGGGGAGGGCCGGGAGATGAAAAACTGTTTTTT
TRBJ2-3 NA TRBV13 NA CASSLRTGDTQYF TGTGCCAGCAGCTTAAGGACTGGAGATACGCAGTATTTT
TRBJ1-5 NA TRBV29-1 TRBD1 CSVSQGGGGSNQPQHF TGCAGCGTTTCCCAGGGGGGCGGAGGGAGCAATCAGCCCCAGCATTTT
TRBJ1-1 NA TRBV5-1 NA CASSQTPNTEAFF TGCGCCAGCAGCCAGACACCGAACACTGAAGCTTTCTTT
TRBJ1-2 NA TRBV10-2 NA CASSDRLIDGYTF TGCGCCAGCAGTGATCGGCTGATAGATGGCTACACCTTC
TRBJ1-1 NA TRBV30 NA CAWSSDLNTEAFF TGTGCCTGGAGTTCGGACCTAAACACTGAAGCTTTCTTT
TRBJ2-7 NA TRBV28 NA CASSNRVREQYF TGTGCCAGCAGTAACAGGGTACGCGAGCAGTACTTC
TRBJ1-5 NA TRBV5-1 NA CASSYTGDSNQPQHF TGCGCCAGCAGTTACACTGGGGATAGCAATCAGCCCCAGCATTTT
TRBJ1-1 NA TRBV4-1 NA CASSPGTGNTEAFF TGCGCCAGCAGCCCTGGGACTGGGAACACTGAAGCTTTCTTT
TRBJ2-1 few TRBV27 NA CASSFRRRESEFF TGTGCCAGCAGTTTTCGTCGGCGGGAATCTGAGTTCTTC
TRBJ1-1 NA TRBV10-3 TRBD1 CATWDRDTEAFF TGTGCCACCTGGGACAGGGACACTGAAGCTTTCTTT
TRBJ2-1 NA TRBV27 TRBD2 CASSLGLAGGSVQFF TGTGCCAGCAGTTTAGGGTTAGCGGGAGGGTCTGTGCAGTTCTTC
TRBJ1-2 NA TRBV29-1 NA CSVQIGDFGYTF TGCAGCGTCCAAATAGGGGACTTCGGCTACACCTTC
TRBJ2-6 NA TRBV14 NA CASSRQASGANVLTF TGTGCCAGCAGCCGACAGGCCTCTGGGGCCAACGTCCTGACTTTC
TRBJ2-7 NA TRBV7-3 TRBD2 CASSPAGGPYEQYF TGTGCCAGCAGCCCGGCGGGGGGACCCTACGAGCAGTACTTC
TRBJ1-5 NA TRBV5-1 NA CASSTDRRSEPQHF TGCGCCAGCAGCACCGACAGGCGGTCGGAGCCCCAGCATTTT
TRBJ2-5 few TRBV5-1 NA CASSFYQETQYF TGCGCCAGCAGCTTTTACCAAGAGACCCAGTACTTC
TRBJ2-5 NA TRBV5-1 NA CASSSIIQETQYF TGCGCCAGCAGCTCTATCATACAAGAGACCCAGTACTTC
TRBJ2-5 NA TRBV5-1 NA CASSLVGYQETQYF TGCGCCAGCAGCTTGGTAGGGTACCAAGAGACCCAGTACTTC